The 6 T cell receptor beta chains below all came from one sample that was sequenced in a study of cytomegalovirus exposure and HLA in healthy donors. With 60 Vbeta and 13 Jbeta primers, the PCR was carried out. The data were produced by immunoSEQ multiplex PCR, yet TCRdb's version contains in-frame clones alone and is incomplete. The sample carries about 140,000 clones, around three quarters recorded once. Sequenced input: PBMCs. All receptors derive from a man in his forties in good health and CMV-seronegative.

The CDR3 loop reads CASSRVTGVSYNEQFF. In nucleotides, the CDR3 is TGCGCCAGCAGCCGGGTTACGGGGGTGTCCTACAATGAGCAGTTCTTC. The rearrangement links TRBV5-1 to TRBJ2-1; weak D call: TRBD2 (6 bases). V lost 4 bases and J 1 base, leaving 15 bases between the germline ends. Per germline, CDR1 SGHRS and CDR2 YFSETQ. The CDR3 loop spans 16 amino acids.

The genes are TRBV7-9 and TRBJ2-5, with 13 bases fitting TRBD2. This CDR3 is built from 16 residues. CDR1 and CDR2 (germline): SEHNR, FQNEAQ (reference sequence). Trimming cost V 4 bases and J 1 base; bases outside gene matches: 3. CDR3 DNA sequence: TGTGCCAGCAGCTCCGGGACTAGCGGGATCCAAGAGACCCAGTACTTC. Translation: CASSSGTSGIQETQYF.

This clone appeared a few times. V is TRBV5-1 and J is TRBJ2-3; perhaps TRBD1 as D (6 bases). The CDR3 contains 15 residues. The V gene's germline CDR1 is SGHRS and CDR2 YFSETQ. The ends were cut back, 2 bases at V and 2 bases at J, with 12 bases in the middle. In DNA, the CDR3 is TGCGCCAGCAGCTTTGACAGGACTTACACAGATACGCAGTATTTT. Encoded protein: CASSFDRTYTDTQYF.

V and J are TRBV19 and TRBJ1-2; 8 bases agree with TRBD1. Germline trimming cut 3 bases from V and 4 bases from J; bases unmatched to any gene: 1. Per germline, CDR1 LNHDA and CDR2 SQIVND (reference sequence). CDR3 length: 13 amino acids. The CDR3 DNA reads TGTGCCAGTAGTATGGACAGGGCCTATGGCTACACCTTC. Its translation is CASSMDRAYGYTF. The variable domain in full, completed from reference TRBV19 and TRBJ1-2, reads DGGITQSPKYLFRKEGQNVTLSCEQNLNHDAMYWYRQDPGQGLRLIYYSQIVNDFQKGDIAEGYSVSREKKESFPLTVTSAQKNPTAFYLCASSMDRAYGYTFGSGTRLTVV.

The sample holds one count of this clone. The rearrangement joins TRBV7-2 to TRBJ2-5; TRBD2 might be the D (7 bases). The CDR3 contains 14 residues. Germline CDR1 reads SGHTA; CDR2 reads FQGNSA. With 3 bases removed from V and 3 bases from J, the gap between germline ends came to 11 bases. The CDR3 region is CASSFRGGEETQYF. DNA for the CDR3: TGTGCCAGCAGCTTTAGGGGGGGGGAAGAGACCCAGTACTTC.

V usage is TRBV30 and J usage is TRBJ2-2, with D maybe TRBD1 (5 bases). CDR1 and CDR2 (germline): GTSNPN, SVGIG (reference sequence). This CDR3 spans 15 amino acids. V lost 3 bases and J 1 base, leaving 12 bases between the germline ends. CDR3 sequence (DNA): TGTGCCTGGAGGGAGATTAGGGGGAACACCGGGGAGCTGTTTTTT. This gives the protein CAWREIRGNTGELFF.